This passage covers 28 T cell receptor beta chains from one sample sequenced in a study of shared clonotypes between healthy human individuals. Assay used: immunoSEQ multiplex PCR; TCRdb lists only in-frame clones, some missing. Of about 680,000 clones in the sample, about 90% are singletons; the top ten hold 24%. Naive CD8 cells, CD45RO-negative and positively selected for CCR7, excluded terminally differentiated effector memory CD45RA+ cells. Sequenced material: naive CD8+ T cells sorted from blood. The source is a man aged 25-40 years in good health.

This chain connects TRBV4-1 to TRBJ2-1; D is unclear. This CDR3 region has 13 residues. Deletions cut 0 bases from V and 8 bases from J, with 8 bases between. CDR1 MGHRA and CDR2 YSYEKL come from the germline V gene. CDR3 bases: TGCGCCAGCAGCCAAGATAGGTCGTATGAGCAGTTCTTC. Translated, it gives CASSQDRSYEQFF.

In regard to this clone: The same CDR3 is also encoded by other DNA sequences in this sample. V usage is TRBV27 and J usage is TRBJ2-7; TRBD1 matches at 8 bases. The length of the CDR3 is 13 residues. The trim removed 5 bases at V and 4 bases at J, leaving 4 bases unmatched. Germline CDR1 is MNHEY and CDR2 is SMNVEV (reference sequence). In DNA form, the CDR3 reads TGTGCCAGCAGTCCCGGACAGGGATACGAGCAGTACTTC. This gives the protein CASSPGQGYEQYF.

This chain joins TRBV6-1 and TRBJ1-4; D is uncertain. V was pared by 1 base and J by 5 bases, with 17 bases between. The CDR3 is made up of 17 amino acids. The germline V gene encodes CDR1 MNHNS and CDR2 SASEGT. The CDR3 DNA sequence: TGTGCCAGCAGTGAAGACGACCTTAAGCGCGCCAATGAAAAACTGTTTTTT. Protein: CASSEDDLKRANEKLFF.

The CDR3 DNA sequence: TGTGCCATCAAGGGTGACTACGAGCAGTACTTC. Translating it yields CAIKGDYEQYF. The V and J genes are TRBV10-3 and TRBJ2-7; D is unclear. The V and J ends lost 7 bases and 3 bases respectively, with 7 bases between them. CDR3 length: 11 amino acids. Germline assignment: CDR1 ENHRY and CDR2 SYGVKD.

The chain employs TRBV27 and TRBJ1-5, with TRBD1 identical over 12 bases. Germline V gene sequence: CDR1 MNHEY, CDR2 SMNVEV (reference sequence). This CDR3 is built from 15 residues. After removal of 8 bases from V and 7 bases from J, the junction contained 9 bases not matched to a gene. The chain's CDR3 is CASAGTGGIRQPQHF. CDR3 nucleotides: TGTGCCAGCGCCGGGACAGGGGGCATTAGGCAGCCCCAGCATTTT.

V usage is TRBV27 and J usage is TRBJ1-5, with D possibly being TRBD1 (5 bases). The germline gives CDR1 MNHEY, CDR2 SMNVEV (reference sequence). The V end lost 6 bases, the J end lost 6 bases, and 15 bases lay between the germline ends. The CDR3 spans 14 residues. The CDR3 coding sequence is TGTGCCAGCAGGGAAGGGACTTATTCTCAGCCCCAGCATTTT. Protein sequence: CASREGTYSQPQHF.

Regarding this clone: This CDR3 is also generated by other DNA sequences in the sample. This sequence joins TRBV27 and TRBJ2-2; D not certain. CDR1 is MNHEY and CDR2 is SMNVEV in the germline V gene (reference sequence). With 3 bases removed from V and 7 bases from J, the gap between germline ends came to 6 bases. This CDR3 spans 12 amino acids. In nucleotides, the CDR3 is TGTGCCAGCAGTTTTTTGGGCGGGGAGCTGTTTTTT. This translates into CASSFLGGELFF.

This clone came up once. The chain uses TRBV7-9 and TRBJ2-5; 7 nucleotides agree with TRBD1. Germline lookup yields CDR1 SEHNR and CDR2 FQNEAQ (reference sequence). The CDR3 loop spans 14 amino acids. Trimming took 5 bases from V and 1 from J; bases not matched to a gene: 4. The CDR3 here is CASSKTGAQETQYF. In DNA, the CDR3 is TGTGCCAGCAGCAAAACAGGGGCCCAAGAGACCCAGTACTTC.

The chain recombines TRBV6-6 with TRBJ2-5, with no clear D. The V and J ends lost 5 bases and 1 base respectively, with 2 bases between them. This CDR3 is 11 amino acids long. Germline loops: CDR1 MNHNY, CDR2 SVGAGI (reference sequence). The CDR3 DNA follows: TGTGCCAGCAGTCGCCAAGAGACCCAGTACTTC. Translated: CASSRQETQYF.

The CDR3 loop is CASPAGTTSEKLFF. The CDR3 DNA is TGTGCCAGCCCGGCCGGGACAACCTCCGAAAAACTGTTTTTT. The chain is built from TRBV7-9 and TRBJ1-4, with D perhaps TRBD1 (6 bases). The V gene's germline CDR1 is SEHNR and CDR2 FQNEAQ (reference sequence). Trimming stripped 8 bases from V and 8 bases from J, with 18 bases between. The CDR3 is 14 residues long.

The rearrangement joins TRBV4-3 to TRBJ2-7, with D unclear. This CDR3 has 15 amino acids. The V gene's germline CDR1 is LGHNA and CDR2 YSLEER. Trimming pared 0 bases from V and 1 base from J, leaving 10 bases between. CDR3 loop: CASSQDRKGSYEQYF. The CDR3 DNA reads as TGCGCCAGCAGCCAAGATCGGAAGGGATCCTACGAGCAGTACTTC.

V and J are TRBV2 and TRBJ1-5; perhaps TRBD1 as D (5 bases). CDR1 and CDR2 from the germline V gene are SNHLY and FYNNEI. Trimming pared 1 base from V and 7 bases from J, leaving 11 bases between. The CDR3 sequence is 14 residues long. CDR3 loop: CASSEGMRGQPQHF. For the CDR3, the DNA is TGTGCCAGCAGTGAAGGTATGAGGGGCCAGCCCCAGCATTTT. Together with reference TRBV2 and TRBJ1-5, the CDR3 gives the full variable domain: EPEVTQTPSHQVTQMGQEVILRCVPISNHLYFYWYRQILGQKVEFLVSFYNNEISEKSEIFDDQFSVERPDGSNFTLKIRSTKLEDSAMYFCASSEGMRGQPQHFGDGTRLSIL.

This clone was recorded a few times. This sample includes further DNA sequences coding for the same CDR3. CDR3 nucleotides: TGTGCCAGCAGTGACTTGGACTACGAGCAGTACTTC. Translating gives CASSDLDYEQYF. This chain uses TRBV25-1 with TRBJ2-7; D gene unclear. The CDR3 covers 12 residues. The germline gives CDR1 MGHDK, CDR2 SYGVNS. V was cut by 3 bases and J by 3 bases, with 6 bases left in between.

This clone came up a few times. The DNA of the CDR3 is TGTGCCAGCAGTTTTTGGGACTCCCCTCAGTTCTTC. Translation gives CASSFWDSPQFF. The chain joins TRBV28 to TRBJ2-1, with a tentative D call TRBD2 (6 bases). CDR1 and CDR2 (germline): MDHEN, SYDVKM. V was trimmed by 3 bases and J by 13 bases, leaving 13 bases between them. CDR3 length: 12 residues.

CDR3 bases: TGTGCCAGCAGCTTAGACATTAACTATGGCTACACCTTC. Amino acid sequence: CASSLDINYGYTF. V usage is TRBV7-9 and J usage is TRBJ1-2, with D unclear. CDR3 size: 13 residues. Germline V gene data show CDR1 as SEHNR and CDR2 as FQNEAQ (reference sequence). Trimming took off 1 base at V and 1 base at J, with 4 bases between the two ends. Complete variable domain (other parts from reference TRBV7-9 and TRBJ1-2): DTGVSQNPRHKITKRGQNVTFRCDPISEHNRLYWYRQTLGQGPEFLTYFQNEAQLEKSRLLSDRFSAERPKGSFSTLEIQRTEQGDSAMYLCASSLDINYGYTFGSGTRLTVV.

The V gene is TRBV2, the J gene TRBJ2-1; 10 positions match TRBD2. J was trimmed by 6 bases and V by 8 bases; bases with no gene match: 7. The germline gives CDR1 SNHLY, CDR2 FYNNEI. This CDR3 region has 14 residues. CDR3 bases: TGTGCCAGCGGTCCCGCTAGCGGGAGCAATGAGCAGTTCTTC. Protein product: CASGPASGSNEQFF.

The chain recombines TRBV11-2 with TRBJ1-1; no definite D call. This CDR3 is 14 amino acids long. The germline V gene encodes CDR1 SGHAT and CDR2 FQNNGV. The ends were cut back, 2 bases at V and 4 bases at J, with 11 bases in the middle. The CDR3: CASSLNIMTTEAFF. CDR3 nucleotides: TGTGCCAGCAGCTTAAACATCATGACCACTGAAGCTTTCTTT.

The chain combines TRBV11-2 with TRBJ2-3, with D possibly matching TRBD2 (5 bases). This CDR3 has 12 amino acids. Germline V lookup: CDR1 SGHAT, CDR2 FQNNGV. Trimming removed 4 bases at V and 6 bases at J, with 8 bases between. The CDR3 sequence is CASSSGGDTQYF. As DNA, the CDR3 is TGTGCCAGCAGCTCGGGCGGGGATACGCAGTATTTT.

The J gene is TRBJ1-1, the V gene TRBV9; weak D call: TRBD1 (5 bases). The CDR3 is 13 amino acids. Germline assignment: CDR1 SGDLS and CDR2 YYNGEE. Trimming took off 4 bases at V and 4 bases at J, with 11 bases between the two ends. CDR3 coding DNA: TGTGCCAGCAGCTCGGGGGGAAGCACTGAAGCTTTCTTT. Translating it yields CASSSGGSTEAFF.

This chain joins TRBV6-5 and TRBJ1-2; no clear D. Per the germline V gene, CDR1 is MNHEY and CDR2 is SVGAGI. Deletions cut 0 bases from V and 3 bases from J, with 11 bases between. CDR3 length: 15 amino acids. CDR3: CASSYSTPVDYGYTF. DNA of the CDR3: TGTGCCAGCAGTTACTCGACCCCCGTGGACTATGGCTACACCTTC.

The CDR3 nucleotides are TGTGCCATCACCGGGGGGGTAAACCGGGATCCCTACGAGCAGTACTTC. Encoded protein: CAITGGVNRDPYEQYF. The chain carries TRBV10-3 and TRBJ2-7, with 8 bases that match TRBD2. Germline CDR1 ENHRY, CDR2 SYGVKD. V lost 7 bases to trimming and J lost 2 bases; unmatched junction nucleotides: 13. The CDR3 spans 16 residues.

J is TRBJ1-2 and V is TRBV7-9; 8 nucleotides match TRBD1. V was clipped by 2 bases and J by 1 base; unmatched bases: 3. Germline V gene lookup returns CDR1 SEHNR and CDR2 FQNEAQ (reference sequence). The CDR3 is 15 amino acids. The CDR3 coding sequence is TGTGCCAGCAGCTTACGACAGGGGAATAACTATGGCTACACCTTC. Its translation is CASSLRQGNNYGYTF. Looking up the rest from reference TRBV7-9 and TRBJ1-2 gives the full variable domain: DTGVSQNPRHKITKRGQNVTFRCDPISEHNRLYWYRQTLGQGPEFLTYFQNEAQLEKSRLLSDRFSAERPKGSFSTLEIQRTEQGDSAMYLCASSLRQGNNYGYTFGSGTRLTVV.

V gene TRBV28 combines with J gene TRBJ1-5, with 9 bases identical to TRBD1. J gave up 2 bases and V 6 bases, and 2 bases lay outside the gene matches. Germline CDR1 is MDHEN and CDR2 is SYDVKM. This CDR3 is 14 amino acids long. The CDR3 loop reads CASSRQGGNQPQHF. In DNA, the CDR3 is TGTGCCAGCAGCCGACAGGGGGGCAATCAGCCCCAGCATTTT.

This clone appeared a single time. The V gene is TRBV15, the J gene TRBJ2-2; 7 bases line up with TRBD1. The CDR3 runs to 15 residues. The V gene end was trimmed by 5 bases and the J gene end by 6 bases; junction bases not matched to a gene: 9. Germline CDR1 is LNHNV and CDR2 is YYDKDF (reference sequence). The CDR3 DNA follows: TGTGCCACCAGCTACTTTCAGGGGGTTCCCGGGGAGCTGTTTTTT. Amino acid sequence: CATSYFQGVPGELFF.

For the CDR3, the DNA is TGTGCCAGCAGCTCAAGAACCGGGACTAGTTATTCAAATCCCTACGAGCAGTACTTC. Translated: CASSSRTGTSYSNPYEQYF. V and J are TRBV13 and TRBJ2-7, with 8 nucleotides matching TRBD2. Unmatched junction bases numbered 19, after V lost 4 bases and J lost 2 bases. Germline CDR1 PRHDT, CDR2 FYEKMQ (reference sequence). This CDR3 is 19 amino acids long. Combining the CDR3 with reference TRBV13 and TRBJ2-7 gives the whole variable domain AAGVIQSPRHLIKEKRETATLKCYPIPRHDTVYWYQQGPGQDPQFLISFYEKMQSDKGSIPDRFSAQQFSDYHSELNMSSLELGDSALYFCASSSRTGTSYSNPYEQYFGPGTRLTVT.

The chain links TRBV6-1 to TRBJ1-2; D unclear. Germline-derived CDR1 and CDR2 are MNHNS and SASEGT. Between the trimmed V and J ends, which lost 1 base and 10 bases, there was a span of 10 bases. CDR3 length: 12 residues. DNA of the CDR3: TGTGCCAGCAGTGAAGACAGCCCCGCCTACACCTTC. As protein: CASSEDSPAYTF.

The chain links TRBV14 to TRBJ2-1; either TRBD1 or TRBD2 may fit D (5 bases each). Germline V gives CDR1 SGHDN, CDR2 FVKESK. Trimming stripped 4 bases from V and 4 bases from J, with 14 bases between. The CDR3 extends over 15 amino acids. CDR3 residues: CASSPRGGSYNEQFF. In nucleotides, the CDR3 is TGTGCCAGCAGCCCTAGGGGCGGGTCTTACAATGAGCAGTTCTTC.

The V and J genes are TRBV6-4 and TRBJ2-1, with TRBD2 matching over 11 bases. There are 15 residues in the CDR3. The germline V gene has CDR1 MRHNA and CDR2 SNTAGT. Trimming cost V 3 bases and J 10 bases; bases outside gene matches: 8. The CDR3 nucleotides are TGTGCCAGCAGTGAACTAGCGGGAGAGGGGCGGGAGCAGTTCTTC. This translates into CASSELAGEGREQFF.